The entry below describes one TCR beta chain. Its antigen remains unidentified. Deep level was the assay's run setting. Method: immunoSEQ multiplex PCR; TCRdb's copy keeps in-frame clones and lacks some. Of 2 million to 2.5 million clones listed, over 85% are singletons. These data belong to a study of shared clonotypes between healthy human individuals. Study background: Donors were two women and a few men aged 18 to 49. Three plates each covered CD4 naive and memory; CD8 naive two, CD8 memory one. Overall study results and limits: The four-donor shared clonotypes exceeded non-shared clonotypes in generation probability, with non-shared ones scoring lower.

The CDR3 covers 15 residues. Germline values: CDR1 MNHNS, CDR2 SASEGT. V dropped 2 bases and J dropped 8; count of bases not matched to a gene: 5. This receptor was obtained from a man between 18 and 35 years old in good health. This chain joins TRBV6-1 and TRBJ1-4; 10 nucleotides agree with TRBD1. The sample was naive CD4+ T cells sorted from blood. Subset indicated: CD45RA+ positively selected. CDR3 DNA sequence: TGTGCCAGCAGTGAAAGACAGGGGGCAACGGAAAAACTGTTTTTT. It is translated as CASSERQGATEKLFF.